The 20 T cell receptor beta chains below were found in one sample sequenced in a study of blood T cell repertoires in COVID-19. Sequencing was performed with immunoSEQ multiplex PCR; in TCRdb, only in-frame clones are kept and a portion is missing. The sample lists under 300,000 clones; around nine tenths were seen once. The specimen was peripheral blood. The receptor source for this set is a man aged 45 to 65 with acute or convalescent COVID-19.

The rearrangement uses TRBV2 and TRBJ2-1; D possibly corresponds to TRBD1 (5 bases). The CDR3 has 12 amino acids. Trimming pared 3 bases from V and 9 bases from J, leaving 9 bases between. Germline V gene data show CDR1 as SNHLY and CDR2 as FYNNEI. The CDR3 here is CASSDRVGEQFF. In nucleotides, the CDR3 is TGTGCCAGCAGTGACAGGGTGGGTGAGCAGTTCTTC.

This sequence joins TRBV25-1 and TRBJ2-1, with D perhaps matching TRBD1 (6 bases). Trimming cost V 3 bases and J 4 bases, with 13 bases left between them. Germline assignment: CDR1 MGHDK and CDR2 SYGVNS. The CDR3 sequence is 15 residues long. The CDR3 loop is CASSEDGQRYNEQFF. The CDR3 bases are TGTGCCAGCAGTGAGGATGGACAGAGATACAATGAGCAGTTCTTC.

This clone was found once. The V call is TRBV19, the J call TRBJ2-7, with a tentative D call TRBD1 (6 bases). Germline lookup yields CDR1 LNHDA and CDR2 SQIVND (reference sequence). The CDR3 has 15 residues. V was pared by 5 bases and J by 5 bases, with 19 bases between. CDR3 region: CASSSRDTARDEQYF. The CDR3 nucleotides are TGTGCCAGTAGTTCCCGGGACACGGCGAGGGACGAGCAGTACTTC.

This clone has more than one count but fewer than ten. V gene TRBV5-1 combines with J gene TRBJ2-2; tentatively, D is TRBD1 (6 bases). Germline loops: CDR1 SGHRS, CDR2 YFSETQ. Trimming removed 4 bases at V and 10 bases at J, with 11 bases between. The CDR3 totals 12 residues. DNA of the CDR3: TGCGCCAGCAGCCCACAGGGCGCGGAGCTGTTTTTT. It is translated as CASSPQGAELFF. Based on the CDR3 plus reference TRBV5-1 and TRBJ2-2, the full variable domain is KAGVTQTPRYLIKTRGQQVTLSCSPISGHRSVSWYQQTPGQGLQFLFEYFSETQRNKGNFPGRFSGRQFSNSRSEMNVSTLELGDSALYLCASSPQGAELFFGEGSRLTVL.

The chain is built from TRBV7-9 and TRBJ2-7, with a tentative D call TRBD2 (6 bases). In germline, CDR1 is SEHNR, CDR2 FQNEAQ (reference sequence). Trimming shortened V by 1 base and J by 7 bases, and 17 bases separated the two germline ends. CDR3 length: 15 amino acids. CDR3 sequence (DNA): TGTGCCAGCAGCTTAGGCTCGGCAGGGCGGGGTGAGCAGTACTTC. Translating gives CASSLGSAGRGEQYF. The full variable domain, with the rest looked up from reference TRBV7-9 and TRBJ2-7, is DTGVSQNPRHKITKRGQNVTFRCDPISEHNRLYWYRQTLGQGPEFLTYFQNEAQLEKSRLLSDRFSAERPKGSFSTLEIQRTEQGDSAMYLCASSLGSAGRGEQYFGPGTRLTVT.

The J gene is TRBJ1-3, the V gene TRBV3-1 (or the pseudogene TRBV3-2); TRBD1 might be the D (6 bases). This CDR3 has 16 residues. CDR1 is LGHDT, CDR2 YNNKEL, per germline (reference sequence). V was clipped by 3 bases and J by 0 bases, with 12 bases between them. As DNA, the CDR3 is TGTGCCAGCAGCCACCGGGACACCTCCTCTGGAAACACCATATATTTT. This sequence encodes CASSHRDTSSGNTIYF.

V gene TRBV4-1 combines with J gene TRBJ1-2; possible D gene TRBD1, 6 bases. Germline V lookup: CDR1 MGHRA, CDR2 YSYEKL. The CDR3 loop spans 15 amino acids. Trimming took 0 bases from V and 4 from J, leaving 12 bases between them. CDR3 sequence reads: CASSQDQGTIYGYTF. The CDR3 region has the DNA TGCGCCAGCAGCCAAGATCAGGGGACGATCTATGGCTACACCTTC.

The rearrangement uses TRBV2 and TRBJ1-2; maybe TRBD1 (5 bases). The CDR3 spans 13 residues. With 4 bases removed from V and 3 bases from J, the gap between germline ends came to 9 bases. The germline gives CDR1 SNHLY, CDR2 FYNNEI. The CDR3 sequence: CASSGGDYYGYTF. The CDR3, as DNA: TGTGCCAGCAGTGGGGGGGACTACTATGGCTACACCTTC.

The chain combines TRBV3-1 (or the pseudogene TRBV3-2) with TRBJ2-7; D remains ambiguous. Germline V gene sequence: CDR1 LGHDT, CDR2 YNNKEL (reference sequence). This CDR3 region has 13 residues. Trimming left V 0 bases short and J 5 bases short, with 8 bases between. The CDR3 DNA reads TGTGCCAGCAGCCAAGATTCGCGCCACGAGCAGTACTTC. Translated: CASSQDSRHEQYF.

This clone was detected once. The gene calls are TRBV2 and TRBJ1-5; D ambiguous. V was trimmed by 3 bases and J by 7 bases, leaving 4 bases between them. The CDR3 spans 11 residues. The germline CDR1 and CDR2 sequences are SNHLY and FYNNEI. CDR3 nucleotide sequence: TGTGCCAGCAGTGACGAGCAGCCCCAGCATTTT. Translating gives CASSDEQPQHF.

The chain links TRBV6-5 to TRBJ1-2; D call uncertain. The CDR3 contains 12 residues. Germline loops: CDR1 MNHEY, CDR2 SVGAGI. Trimming pared 2 bases from V and 5 bases from J, leaving 6 bases between. In DNA form, the CDR3 reads TGTGCCAGCAGTTACCCCGGGTATGGCTACACCTTC. Amino acid sequence: CASSYPGYGYTF.

The J gene is TRBJ1-6, the V gene TRBV27, with a weak D call TRBD1 (5 bases). Germline values: CDR1 MNHEY, CDR2 SMNVEV (reference sequence). CDR3 size: 12 residues. Trimming shortened V by 3 bases and J by 13 bases, and 10 bases separated the two germline ends. The CDR3 DNA is TGTGCCAGCAGTTTCGGGGGACGGCCCCTCCACTTT. Translating it yields CASSFGGRPLHF.

The rearrangement joins TRBV21-1 to TRBJ2-3; TRBD2 was called by the table and not checked on the DNA. TRBV21-1 is an annotated pseudogene. The CDR3 runs to 13 residues. This CDR3 is CASSPSRADTQYF. CDR3 DNA: TGTGCCAGCAGCCCAAGTCGGGCAGATACGCAGTATTTT.

CDR3 coding DNA: TGTGCCAGCACCTTTACGGGACAGGGGGACTACGAGCAGTACTTC. It yields the protein CASTFTGQGDYEQYF. V is TRBV27 and J is TRBJ2-7; 11 positions agree with TRBD1. J lost 3 bases, V lost 7 bases, and 8 bases had no gene match. The CDR3 covers 15 residues. Germline V gene data show CDR1 as MNHEY and CDR2 as SMNVEV (reference sequence).

The CDR3 loop is CASSSPSGSGRNEQFF. In DNA form, the CDR3 reads TGCGCCAGCAGCTCCCCAAGTGGTAGCGGGAGGAATGAGCAGTTCTTC. The rearrangement uses TRBV5-1 and TRBJ2-1; 10 bases line up with TRBD2. The CDR3 spans 16 residues. Germline trimming cut 3 bases from V and 7 bases from J; bases unmatched to any gene: 10. Germline CDR1 is SGHRS and CDR2 is YFSETQ.

V gene TRBV4-2 combines with J gene TRBJ2-7; 13 bases are a match to TRBD2. CDR3 length: 16 amino acids. The V gene end was trimmed by 4 bases and the J gene end by 5 bases; junction bases not matched to a gene: 8. Germline CDR1 is LGHNA and CDR2 is YNFKEQ. For the CDR3, the DNA is TGTGCCAGCAGCCCCAAACTAGCGGGGGGGCCCCACGAGCAGTACTTC. Translated, it gives CASSPKLAGGPHEQYF.

V usage is TRBV7-9 and J usage is TRBJ2-6, with 7 bases identical to TRBD1. CDR3 length: 16 amino acids. The V gene's germline CDR1 is SEHNR and CDR2 FQNEAQ (reference sequence). Trimming took 2 bases from V and 3 from J; bases not matched to a gene: 4. The CDR3 region has the DNA TGTGCCAGCAGCTTAACAACAGGGGTTGGGGCCAACGTCCTGACTTTC. Its translation is CASSLTTGVGANVLTF.

This sequence joins TRBV11-2 and TRBJ1-3; a weak D match, TRBD1 (5 bases). Trimming took 0 bases from V and 2 from J, leaving 5 bases between them. The length of the CDR3 is 14 residues. Germline V gene lookup returns CDR1 SGHAT and CDR2 FQNNGV. CDR3 nucleotides: TGTGCCAGCAGCTTAGACAGGGCTGGAAACACCATATATTTT. Residues: CASSLDRAGNTIYF. The entire variable domain, with the rest obtained from reference TRBV11-2 and TRBJ1-3, is as follows: EAGVAQSPRYKIIEKRQSVAFWCNPISGHATLYWYQQILGQGPKLLIQFQNNGVVDDSQLPKDRFSAERLKGVDSTLKIQPAKLEDSAVYLCASSLDRAGNTIYFGEGSWLTVV.

The chain carries TRBV27 and TRBJ1-4; TRBD1 agrees at 10 bases. CDR1 MNHEY and CDR2 SMNVEV come from the germline V gene (reference sequence). The CDR3 is 14 amino acids. The V segment lost 3 bases and the J segment 9 bases; nucleotides outside the gene matches: 4. CDR3 in amino acids: CASSFGQGEKKLFF. The CDR3 nucleotides are TGTGCCAGCAGTTTCGGACAGGGGGAAAAAAAACTGTTTTTT.

This clone was counted a single time. V usage is TRBV19 and J usage is TRBJ1-5; D is ambiguous. The V end was cut by 3 bases, the J end by 1 base, with 13 bases between. Germline V CDR1 and CDR2: LNHDA, SQIVND (reference sequence). This CDR3 is built from 16 residues. The CDR3 protein is CASSIVGTRSNQPQHF. The CDR3 DNA follows: TGTGCCAGTAGTATCGTTGGCACTAGGAGCAATCAGCCCCAGCATTTT.